The source of this TCR beta chain is a study of T-cell reconstitution after alpha-beta-depleted transplantation in children. The CDR3 is made up of 13 amino acids. Germline V CDR1 and CDR2: DFQATT, SNEGSKA (reference sequence). The V gene lost 3 bases and the J gene lost 7 bases, with 13 bases spanning the gap. Preparation of the TCRbeta library involved a method that used unique molecular identifiers. TCRdb passed the PCR reads through MiXCR, listing each CDR3 protein once. The data show approximately 170,000 distinct CDR3 sequences, roughly 10% seen once. This clonotype appeared many times. Its target is not known. Study-wide findings and caveats: T-cell counts and diversity at one year post-transplant came mainly from newly produced T cells. Some patients' high day-60 TCRbeta diversity was attributed to recipient cells surviving conditioning. Alpha-beta T cells present about two months after transplant were reported to originate from several hundred expanded graft clones.

The chain uses TRBV20-1 and TRBJ2-1; tentatively, D is TRBD2 (6 bases). This sequence was found in a boy aged 2 to 9 with acute myeloid leukemia, due to receive a stem cell transplant. Material: PBMCs, obtained before TCRalphabeta/CD19-depleted stem cell transplant. CDR3 sequence reads: CSASAGSRNEQFF. In DNA, the CDR3 is TGCAGTGCTAGTGCCGGGAGCAGGAATGAGCAGTTCTTC.